This T cell receptor (beta chain) was identified during a study of blood T cell repertoires in COVID-19. Study summary: Sources were T cells, B-cell-depleted T cells, or PBMCs; the material itself was cDNA or gDNA.

The table came from immunoSEQ multiplex PCR; TCRdb's copy has only in-frame clones and leaves some out. The table has under 35,000 clones, roughly 87% seen once. This CDR3 is 17 amino acids long. V shed 5 bases, J shed 2 bases, and the junction held 8 bases outside the gene matches. Germline CDR1 reads MNHNY; CDR2 reads SVGAGI (reference sequence). The sample was peripheral blood. The V gene is TRBV6-6, the J gene TRBJ2-3; TRBD2 agrees at 12 bases. The receptor was isolated from a woman in her sixties or seventies with active COVID-19. The CDR3 region is CASSRPLAGGNTDTQYF. As DNA, the CDR3 is TGTGCCAGCAGTCGGCCCCTAGCGGGAGGGAACACAGATACGCAGTATTTT.